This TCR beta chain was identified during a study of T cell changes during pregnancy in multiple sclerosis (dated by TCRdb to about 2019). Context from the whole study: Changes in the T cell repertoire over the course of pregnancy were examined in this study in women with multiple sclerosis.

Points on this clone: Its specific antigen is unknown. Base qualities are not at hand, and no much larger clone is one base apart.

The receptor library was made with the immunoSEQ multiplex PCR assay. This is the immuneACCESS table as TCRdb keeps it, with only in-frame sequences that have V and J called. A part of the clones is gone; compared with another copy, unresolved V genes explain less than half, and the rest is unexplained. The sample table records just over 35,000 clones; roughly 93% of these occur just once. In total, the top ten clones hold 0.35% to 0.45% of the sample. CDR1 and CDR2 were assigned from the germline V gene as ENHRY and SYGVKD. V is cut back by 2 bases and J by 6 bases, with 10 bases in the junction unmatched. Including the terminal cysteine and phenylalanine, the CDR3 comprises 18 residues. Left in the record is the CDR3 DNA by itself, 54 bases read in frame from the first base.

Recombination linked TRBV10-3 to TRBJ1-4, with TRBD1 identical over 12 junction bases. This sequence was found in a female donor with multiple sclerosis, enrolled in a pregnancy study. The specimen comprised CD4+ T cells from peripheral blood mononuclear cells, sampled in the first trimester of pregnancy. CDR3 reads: CAISERSGTGGIDEKLFF. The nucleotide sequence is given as TGTGCCATCAGTGAGCGGTCCGGGACAGGGGGCATAGATGAAAAACTGTTTTTT.